These T cell receptor beta chains were read from a single sample in a study of T cells in Graves' hyperthyroidism and ophthalmopathy. TCRdb redid the calling of the multiplex PCR reads with MiXCR, one entry per CDR3 protein. The sample consists of a few hundred thousand distinct CDR3 sequences, roughly 15% of them appearing once. Material for sequencing was blood. All receptors derive from a middle-aged woman with Graves' hyperthyroidism that later progressed to Graves' ophthalmopathy. The CDR3 runs from the conserved cysteine through the conserved F or W. The D gene is left open where the match is weak. Clone size is stated in some rows and not others, as once, few, many or a class when expanded.

D gene | J gene | CDR3 length | V gene | clone size | CDR3 DNA | CDR3 protein
. | TRBJ2-3 | 14 | TRBV6-1 | . | TGTGCCAGCAGAAGGTTGGTTGAACCAGATACGCAGTATTTT | CASRRLVEPDTQYF
. | TRBJ1-6 | 18 | TRBV2 | many | TGTGCCAGCAAGTATACATTCAGAGGGGGGTCCTATAATTCACCCCTCCACTTT | CASKYTFRGGSYNSPLHF
TRBD1 | TRBJ1-3 | 14 | TRBV29-1 | many | TGCAGCGTAGGACAGGGGACAGCTGGAAACACCATATATTTT | CSVGQGTAGNTIYF
TRBD2 | TRBJ2-1 | 14 | TRBV20-1 | many | TGCAGTGCTTTGGGACTAGCATCCTACAATGAGCAGTTCTTC | CSALGLASYNEQFF
. | TRBJ2-7 | 13 | TRBV11-3 | . | TGTGCCAGCAGCCAGGGGCCTTCCTACGAGCACTACTTC | CASSQGPSYEHYF
TRBD1 | TRBJ1-4 | 13 | TRBV19 | many | TGTGCCACCCGGGACAGGGCGGATGAAAAACTGTTTTTT | CATRDRADEKLFF
. | TRBJ2-5 | 18 | TRBV14 | many | TGTGCCAGCAGCCAAGATCAGGGCTGGGGCCGGGGCCCGACGGCCCAGTACTTC | CASSQDQGWGRGPTAQYF
. | TRBJ2-6 | 14 | TRBV27 | few | TGTGCCAGCAGTTTATGGTCCGGGGCCAACGTCCTGACTTTC | CASSLWSGANVLTF
. | TRBJ2-2 | 14 | TRBV14 | many | TGTGCCAGCAGCCGGAAACTGGACACCGGGGAGCTGTTTTTT | CASSRKLDTGELFF
. | TRBJ2-3 | 15 | TRBV28 | . | TGTGCCAGCAGGAACGGACTACCCTACACAGATACGCAGTATTTT | CASRNGLPYTDTQYF
. | TRBJ1-1 | 13 | TRBV12-3/TRBV12-4 | many | TGTGCCAGCAGTTCCAATACCGAATATGAAGCTTTCTTT | CASSSNTEYEAFF
. | TRBJ1-1 | 13 | TRBV16 | many | TGTGCCAGCAGCGTCAATGGGGACACTGAAGCTTTCTTT | CASSVNGDTEAFF
. | TRBJ1-5 | 14 | TRBV2 | many | TGTGCCAGCAGTGTAGACTCGCAGAATCAGCCCCAGCATTTT | CASSVDSQNQPQHF
TRBD2 | TRBJ2-2 | 15 | TRBV28 | many | TGTGCCAGCTCCCCGGGACTAGCGGGACCCGGGGAGCTGTTTTTT | CASSPGLAGPGELFF
. | TRBJ2-3 | 15 | TRBV5-1 | . | TGCGCCAGCAGCTTAGGGGGGAGGAGGACAGATACGCAGTATTTT | CASSLGGRRTDTQYF
TRBD1 | TRBJ1-5 | 17 | TRBV5-1 | many | TGCGCCAGCAGCCCAGGGACAGGCGCTGCGAGCAATCAGCCCCAGCATTTT | CASSPGTGAASNQPQHF
. | TRBJ2-1 | 17 | TRBV5-1 | . | TGCGCCAGCAGCGAAAGATTATACCTCCACCCTTCATCAAGGGAGTTCTTC | CASSERLYLHPSSREFF
TRBD2 | TRBJ2-1 | 20 | TRBV2 | many | TGTGCCAGCAGTTTTCAGGTTAGCCTCAGCGGGAGGTCCTCCTACAATGAGCAGTTCTTC | CASSFQVSLSGRSSYNEQFF
TRBD1 | TRBJ1-3 | 13 | TRBV12-3/TRBV12-4 | . | TGTGCCAGCATAACAGGGGGGGGAAACACCATATATTTT | CASITGGGNTIYF
. | TRBJ1-2 | 14 | TRBV27 | many | TGTGCCAGCTCGACGACACTAGGTTCCTATGGCTACACCTTC | CASSTTLGSYGYTF
. | TRBJ1-4 | 14 | TRBV5-1 | many | TGCGCCAGCAGACCAACAGGGATTGATGGAAAACTGTTTTTT | CASRPTGIDGKLFF
TRBD2 | TRBJ2-3 | 15 | TRBV6-1 | many | TGTGCCAGCAGTCGAACTAGCGGGAGAGGGGATACGCAGTATTTT | CASSRTSGRGDTQYF
. | TRBJ1-1 | 13 | TRBV19 | many | TGTGCCAGTAGTATAGGACGTGGGGGAGAAGCTTTCTTT | CASSIGRGGEAFF
TRBD2 | TRBJ2-7 | 15 | TRBV9 | few | TGTGCCAGCAGCGTAGGCCCGGGAGGGTCCTACGAGCAGTACTTC | CASSVGPGGSYEQYF
. | TRBJ2-7 | 15 | TRBV2 | many | TGTGCCAGCAGTGAAGGGGCAGGTATTTTCTACGAGCAGTACTTC | CASSEGAGIFYEQYF
. | TRBJ1-1 | 18 | TRBV29-1 | few | TGCAGCGTTGAATACCGGCGTGGACAGAAAAGCATGAACACTGAAGCTTTCTTT | CSVEYRRGQKSMNTEAFF
. | TRBJ1-1 | 15 | TRBV9 | few | TGTGCCAGCAACGCCGCTCCGGGCGAGAGCACTGAAGCTTTCTTT | CASNAAPGESTEAFF
. | TRBJ1-2 | 14 | TRBV5-1 | few | TGCGCCAGCAGCCGGGAAAGCCCTAACTATGGCTACACCTTC | CASSRESPNYGYTF
. | TRBJ1-3 | 16 | TRBV20-1 | many | TGCAGTGCTAGAGTACCTAACAGATCCTCTGGAAACACCATATATTTT | CSARVPNRSSGNTIYF
. | TRBJ1-1 | 15 | TRBV11-2 | many | TGTGCCAGCAGCTTAGGAGGTATCCGCACCACTGAAGCTTTCTTT | CASSLGGIRTTEAFF
. | TRBJ1-1 | 15 | TRBV6-1 | many | TGTGCCAGCAGTGAAAATAGCGGGGGGGGGACTGAAGCTTTCTTT | CASSENSGGGTEAFF
. | TRBJ1-2 | 14 | TRBV30 | few | TGTGCCTGGAGAGGGTGGGGGACTGACGTGGGCTACACCTTC | CAWRGWGTDVGYTF
. | TRBJ2-6 | 17 | TRBV10-1 | . | TGCGCCAGTATTTTCCGAAAAAACCTTCAAGGGGCCAACGTCCTGACTTTC | CASIFRKNLQGANVLTF
TRBD1 | TRBJ2-1 | 16 | TRBV7-2 | many | TGTGCCAGCAGCTTAGCAGGGGGCTGGGGGTACAATGAGCAGTTCTTC | CASSLAGGWGYNEQFF
TRBD1 | TRBJ2-7 | 16 | TRBV28 | many | TGTGCCAGCAGTTTACACAGGGGTCCAAATCACTACGAGCAGTACTTC | CASSLHRGPNHYEQYF
. | TRBJ2-1 | 13 | TRBV4-1 | . | TGCGCCAGCAGCCGACTACTCGGAAATGAGCAGTTCTTC | CASSRLLGNEQFF
TRBD1 | TRBJ2-3 | 12 | TRBV6-1 | . | TGTGCCAGCAGTCCAAACAGGGGGGCGCAGTATTTT | CASSPNRGAQYF
TRBD2 | TRBJ2-5 | 16 | TRBV4-1 | many | TGCGCCAGCAGCCAAGGACTAGCGGGAGGGGAAGAGACCCAGTACTTC | CASSQGLAGGEETQYF
TRBD1 | TRBJ1-2 | 13 | TRBV5-1 | many | TGCGCCAGCAGCAGGGACAGGCGCTATGGCTACACCTTC | CASSRDRRYGYTF
TRBD1 | TRBJ1-1 | 14 | TRBV15 | many | TGTGCCACCAGCAGAGCGGACAGGGAAACTGAAGCTTTCTTT | CATSRADRETEAFF
. | TRBJ2-5 | 19 | TRBV28 | many | TGTGCCAGCAGACAGGGTCCCGGTAGTACACTTTACAGGGTGGAGACCCAGTACTTC | CASRQGPGSTLYRVETQYF
TRBD2 | TRBJ2-7 | 15 | TRBV11-3 | . | TGTGCCAGCAGCGCCACTAGCGTTAGCTCCTACGAGCAGTACTTC | CASSATSVSSYEQYF